The clone carrying this T cell receptor beta chain was detected only a few times. What it binds is unknown. These data originate in a study of CD8 T cells in ankylosing spondylitis. Study results and limitations: Made up of eight highly homologous variants, a TCR beta motif appeared characteristic of ankylosing spondylitis blood. Relatively rare in peripheral blood, disease-linked clones were also CD8+. Disease-linked clones reportedly concentrated significantly in matched ankylosing spondylitis synovial fluid.

The CDR3 runs 17 residues. From germline, CDR1 is SGDLS and CDR2 YYNGEE. Trimming cost V 3 bases and J 2 bases; bases outside gene matches: 9. One entry per CDR3 protein, called by TCRdb with MiXCR from the 5' RACE reads. The sample includes roughly 230,000 distinct CDR3 sequences, about 18% of them seen just once. This TCR was sampled from a male donor with ankylosing spondylitis or in good health (not recorded which). This rearrangement joins TRBV9 to TRBJ2-3, with TRBD2 matching over 10 bases. Sequencing input: blood, either unsorted or a sorted T cell fraction (not recorded which). The CDR3 DNA is TGTGCCAGCAGCGAGGGTTATAGCGGGAGGAACACAGATACGCAGTATTTT. This encodes CASSEGYSGRNTDTQYF.